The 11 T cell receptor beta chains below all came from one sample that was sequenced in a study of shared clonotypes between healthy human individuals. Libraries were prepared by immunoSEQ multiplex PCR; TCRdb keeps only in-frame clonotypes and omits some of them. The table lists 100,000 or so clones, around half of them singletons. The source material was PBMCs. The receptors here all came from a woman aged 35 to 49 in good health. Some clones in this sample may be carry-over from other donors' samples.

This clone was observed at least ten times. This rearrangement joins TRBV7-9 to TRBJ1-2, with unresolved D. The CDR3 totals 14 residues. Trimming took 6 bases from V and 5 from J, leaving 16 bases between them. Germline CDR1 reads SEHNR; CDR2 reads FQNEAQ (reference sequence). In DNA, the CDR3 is TGTGCCAGCAGGCCGGACTCAGAACCTTATGGCTACACCTTC. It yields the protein CASRPDSEPYGYTF.

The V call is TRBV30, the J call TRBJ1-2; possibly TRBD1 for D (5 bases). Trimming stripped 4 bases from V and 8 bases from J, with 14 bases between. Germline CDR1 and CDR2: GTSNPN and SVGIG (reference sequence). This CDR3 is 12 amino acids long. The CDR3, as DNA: TGTGCCTGGAATCCGGGGGTGCGGGGCTACACCTTC. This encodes CAWNPGVRGYTF.

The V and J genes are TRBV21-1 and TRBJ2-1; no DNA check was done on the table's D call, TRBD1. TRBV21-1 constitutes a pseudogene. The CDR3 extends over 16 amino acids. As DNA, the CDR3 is TGTGCCAGCAGCAAAGCAAAAGACAGGTCGTACAATGAGCAGTTCTTC. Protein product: CASSKAKDRSYNEQFF.

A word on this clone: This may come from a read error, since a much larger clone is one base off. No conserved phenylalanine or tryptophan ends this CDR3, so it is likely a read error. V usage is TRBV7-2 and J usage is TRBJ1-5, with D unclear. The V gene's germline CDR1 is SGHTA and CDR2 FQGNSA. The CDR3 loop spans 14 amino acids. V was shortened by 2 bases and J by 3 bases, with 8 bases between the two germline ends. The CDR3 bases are TGTGCCAGCAGCTTATCACATTACAATCAGCCCCAGCATTCT. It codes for CASSLSHYNQPQHS.

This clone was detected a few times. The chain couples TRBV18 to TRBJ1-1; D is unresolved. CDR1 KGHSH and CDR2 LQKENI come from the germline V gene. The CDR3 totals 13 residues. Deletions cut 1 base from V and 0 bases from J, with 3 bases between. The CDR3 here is CASSPLVNTEAFF. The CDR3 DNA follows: TGTGCCAGCTCACCACTTGTGAACACTGAAGCTTTCTTT.

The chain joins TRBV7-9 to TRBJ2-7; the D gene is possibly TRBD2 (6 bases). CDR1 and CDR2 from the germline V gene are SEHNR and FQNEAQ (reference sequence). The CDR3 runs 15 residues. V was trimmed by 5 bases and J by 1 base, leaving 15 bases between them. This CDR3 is CASSQGQDYSYEQYF. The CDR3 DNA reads TGTGCCAGCAGCCAAGGTCAGGACTATTCCTACGAGCAGTACTTC.

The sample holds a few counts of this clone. The CDR3 loop is CASSESSFREQYF. CDR3 DNA: TGTGCCAGCAGTGAATCCTCTTTTCGCGAGCAGTACTTC. The rearrangement uses TRBV25-1 and TRBJ2-7; D is unresolved. The CDR3 contains 13 residues. From germline, CDR1 is MGHDK and CDR2 SYGVNS. V was trimmed by 1 base and J by 6 bases, leaving 10 bases between them.

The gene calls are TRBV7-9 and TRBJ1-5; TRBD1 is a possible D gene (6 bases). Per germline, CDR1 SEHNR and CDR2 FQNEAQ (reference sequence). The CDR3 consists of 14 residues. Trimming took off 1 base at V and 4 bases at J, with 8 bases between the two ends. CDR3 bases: TGTGCCAGCAGCTTAGGGGGGCTGAATCAGCCCCAGCATTTT. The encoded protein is CASSLGGLNQPQHF.

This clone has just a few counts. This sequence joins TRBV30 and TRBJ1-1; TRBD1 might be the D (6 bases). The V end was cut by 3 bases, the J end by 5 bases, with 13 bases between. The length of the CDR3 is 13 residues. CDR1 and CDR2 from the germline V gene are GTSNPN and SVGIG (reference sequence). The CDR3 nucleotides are TGTGCCTGGAGGCACGGGGGCGCGACTGAAGCTTTCTTT. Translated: CAWRHGGATEAFF.

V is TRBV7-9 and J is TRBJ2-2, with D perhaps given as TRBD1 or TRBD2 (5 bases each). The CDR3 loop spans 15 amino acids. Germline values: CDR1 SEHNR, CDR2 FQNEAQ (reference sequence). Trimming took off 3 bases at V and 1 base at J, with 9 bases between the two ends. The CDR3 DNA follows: TGTGCCAGCAGCTTTGGGACGGGGAACACCGGGGAGCTGTTTTTT. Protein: CASSFGTGNTGELFF.

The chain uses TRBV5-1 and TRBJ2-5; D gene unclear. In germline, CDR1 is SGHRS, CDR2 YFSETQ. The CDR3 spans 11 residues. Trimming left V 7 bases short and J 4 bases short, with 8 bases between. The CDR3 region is CASATRETQYF. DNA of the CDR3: TGCGCCAGCGCGACCCGAGAGACCCAGTACTTC. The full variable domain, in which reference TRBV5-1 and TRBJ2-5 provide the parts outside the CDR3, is KAGVTQTPRYLIKTRGQQVTLSCSPISGHRSVSWYQQTPGQGLQFLFEYFSETQRNKGNFPGRFSGRQFSNSRSEMNVSTLELGDSALYLCASATRETQYFGPGTRLLVL.